The 7 T cell receptor beta chains reported below all come from one sample, sequenced in a study of T cells in Graves' hyperthyroidism and ophthalmopathy. TCR beta CDR3 regions were amplified from RNA transcripts. The study used the HTBI primer set for a first-round RT-PCR of the TCR CDR3. Each CDR3 protein is one row after TCRdb ran MiXCR on the multiplex PCR reads. The sample gives approximately 590,000 distinct CDR3 sequences, about a sixth of which show up once; 6.5% to 8% is in the top ten. Specimen: blood. The origin of the receptors is a young woman with Graves' hyperthyroidism.

This clonotype was found many times. The chain uses TRBV12-3 or TRBV12-4 and TRBJ2-1; TRBD2 matches at 8 bases. This CDR3 has 15 residues. Trimming removed 6 bases from V and 0 bases from J; junction bases left unmatched: 4. The CDR3 loop is CASRKLADSYNEQFF. In nucleotides, the CDR3 is TGTGCCAGCAGAAAACTAGCGGACTCCTACAATGAGCAGTTCTTC.

This clonotype was observed many times. The rearrangement links TRBV5-1 to TRBJ1-1; D is ambiguous. The germline CDR1 and CDR2 sequences are SGHRS and YFSETQ. The CDR3 extends over 15 amino acids. Trimming pared 0 bases from V and 3 bases from J, leaving 12 bases between. CDR3 sequence: CASSLDGSRDTEAFF. The CDR3 region has the DNA TGCGCCAGCAGCTTGGACGGGTCTCGGGACACTGAAGCTTTCTTT.

This clonotype was counted between two and nine times. This may be a read error: a much more frequent sequence differs by one nucleotide. The DNA of the CDR3 is TGTGCCAGCAGTGGATGGAGGGACTACGAGCAGTACTTC. Translating gives CASSGWRDYEQYF. The chain uses TRBV6-1 and TRBJ2-7; D perhaps matches TRBD2 (6 bases). The CDR3 length is 13 residues. Per the germline V gene, CDR1 is MNHNS and CDR2 is SASEGT. V was clipped by 4 bases and J by 3 bases, with 10 bases between them.

This clonotype has at least ten counts. The chain carries TRBV11-2 and TRBJ2-6; possible D gene TRBD2, 5 bases. The CDR3 is 15 amino acids. Germline assignment: CDR1 SGHAT and CDR2 FQNNGV. With 6 bases removed from V and 3 bases from J, the gap between germline ends came to 12 bases. The CDR3 region has the DNA TGTGCCAGCAGAGCCCCTCGGGATGGGGCCAACGTCCTGACTTTC. Encoded protein: CASRAPRDGANVLTF.

The sample holds many counts of this clonotype. The gene calls are TRBV12-3 or TRBV12-4 and TRBJ2-1, with 8 bases matching TRBD2. The V gene end was trimmed by 8 bases and the J gene end by 6 bases; junction bases not matched to a gene: 21. CDR3 size: 18 residues. CDR3 loop: CASGKGFSSGSTPNEQFF. The CDR3 DNA is TGTGCCAGCGGTAAGGGGTTTTCGAGCGGGAGTACGCCCAATGAGCAGTTCTTC.

This clonotype has a count of ten or more. The chain recombines TRBV27 with TRBJ2-3; no definite D call. Germline V gene sequence: CDR1 MNHEY, CDR2 SMNVEV (reference sequence). The CDR3 consists of 14 residues. Trimming stripped 8 bases from V and 2 bases from J, with 14 bases between. The CDR3 nucleotides are TGTGCCAGCGCCCGGCAGGTCGACACAGATACGCAGTATTTT. This gives the protein CASARQVDTDTQYF.

A remark on this clonotype: Since a much larger clone is just one base distant, this may be a read error. The J gene is TRBJ2-1, the V gene TRBV5-6; 8 bases agree with TRBD1. The germline CDR1 and CDR2 sequences are SGHDT and YYEEEE. The length of the CDR3 is 15 residues. The junction had 11 bases not matched to a gene; V was cut back by 4 bases and J by 8 bases. The CDR3, as DNA: TGTGCCAGCAGCACCGACAGGGGACTCGACGATGAGCAGTTCTTC. It codes for CASSTDRGLDDEQFF.